The clone carrying this T cell receptor (beta chain) was seen only once. Its specificity is not known. The data belong to a study of brain T cells in children with intractable seizures. Study-wide points: Absence of clones before surgery may stem from lower sequencing depth. Only CDR3 sequence similarity suggested viral specificity, without known HCMV serostatus.

Documented time point: blood from clinic visit 5 months post-surgery; TSC patient then seizure free. Sequencing was limited to surgery cases with top T cell transcript signatures in brain tissue. Pre-surgery treatment included at least one anti-epileptic drug. This CDR3 has 18 amino acids. Trimming pared 3 bases from V and 4 bases from J, leaving 23 bases between. The germline CDR1 and CDR2 sequences are KGHDR and SFDVKD. Libraries were prepared by immunoSEQ multiplex PCR; TCRdb keeps only in-frame clonotypes and omits some of them. The sample lists 340,000 or so clones, 85% to 95% seen once, with around 6% in the top ten.

This receptor was taken from a boy less than two years old with tuberous sclerosis and intractable seizures. The specimen comprised peripheral blood, sampled less than 6 months after surgery. This sequence joins TRBV24-1 and TRBJ1-2, with a possible D match to TRBD1 (5 bases). The chain's CDR3 is CATSDPTRGDPPFYGYTF. The CDR3 region has the DNA TGTGCCACCAGTGATCCCACCCGTGGGGACCCACCGTTCTATGGCTACACCTTC.